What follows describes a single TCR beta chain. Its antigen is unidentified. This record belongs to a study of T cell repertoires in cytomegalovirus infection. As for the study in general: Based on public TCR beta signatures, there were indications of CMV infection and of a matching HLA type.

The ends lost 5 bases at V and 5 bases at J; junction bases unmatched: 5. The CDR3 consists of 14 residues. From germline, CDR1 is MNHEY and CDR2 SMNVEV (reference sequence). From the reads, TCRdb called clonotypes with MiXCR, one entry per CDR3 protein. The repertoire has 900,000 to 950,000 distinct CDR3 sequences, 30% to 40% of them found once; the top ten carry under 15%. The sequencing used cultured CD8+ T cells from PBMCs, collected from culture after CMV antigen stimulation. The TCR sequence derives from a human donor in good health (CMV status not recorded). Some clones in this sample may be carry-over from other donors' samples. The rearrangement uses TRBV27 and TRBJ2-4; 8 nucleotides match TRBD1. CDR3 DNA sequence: TGTGCCAGCAGTCCGCGGGACAGGCAAAACATTCAGTACTTC. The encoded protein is CASSPRDRQNIQYF.